These 5 T cell receptor beta chains originate from one sample sequenced in a study of shared clonotypes between healthy human individuals. Sequencing used immunoSEQ multiplex PCR; TCRdb keeps in-frame clones, though not all of them. The table shows under 1 million clones, with over 90% occurring only once. Selected positively for CCR7 and CD45RO-negative, naive CD8 cells excluded terminally differentiated effector memory CD45RA+ cells. Specimen: naive CD8+ T cells sorted from blood. The source is a man aged 25-45 years in good health.

The chain uses TRBV7-2 and TRBJ2-1, with no clear D. The germline CDR1 and CDR2 sequences are SGHTA and FQGNSA. This CDR3 has 14 residues. V lost 1 base and J lost 8, with 12 bases in between. In DNA form, the CDR3 reads TGTGCCAGCAGCTTAGGATATTCGCCTCATGAGCAGTTCTTC. Its protein product is CASSLGYSPHEQFF. The variable domain in full, completed from reference TRBV7-2 and TRBJ2-1, reads GAGVSQSPSNKVTEKGKDVELRCDPISGHTALYWYRQSLGQGLEFLIYFQGNSAPDKSGLPSDRFSAERTGGSVSTLTIQRTQQEDSAVYLCASSLGYSPHEQFFGPGTRLTVL.

The gene calls are TRBV29-1 and TRBJ2-2, with no clear D. Trimming pared 6 bases from V and 4 bases from J, leaving 6 bases between. The length of the CDR3 is 11 residues. In germline, CDR1 is SQVTM, CDR2 ANQGSEA. The CDR3 DNA reads TGCAGCGTAAGAACCACCGGGGAGCTGTTTTTT. Translation: CSVRTTGELFF.

The V and J genes are TRBV2 and TRBJ2-7, with D unresolved. The V and J ends lost 1 base and 2 bases respectively, with 9 bases between them. The germline V gene has CDR1 SNHLY and CDR2 FYNNEI. This CDR3 contains 14 residues. CDR3 amino acids: CASSEGLLAYEQYF. The CDR3 region has the DNA TGTGCCAGCAGTGAAGGTCTCCTGGCCTACGAGCAGTACTTC.

This clone was seen only once. The V and J genes are TRBV9 and TRBJ2-5; D not certain. The ends were cut back, 4 bases at V and 1 base at J, with 11 bases in the middle. The germline V gene encodes CDR1 SGDLS and CDR2 YYNGEE. CDR3 length: 14 amino acids. Here the CDR3 DNA reads TGTGCCAGCAGCCCGGGCACCATCCAAGAGACCCAGTACTTC. This gives the protein CASSPGTIQETQYF.

CDR3 DNA sequence: TGTGCCAGCAGCCCCACGACAGGGATCGATACCTACGAGCAGTACTTC. Amino acids: CASSPTTGIDTYEQYF. This sequence joins TRBV7-9 and TRBJ2-7; 7 bases map to TRBD1. Germline-derived CDR1 and CDR2 are SEHNR and FQNEAQ (reference sequence). This CDR3 has 16 residues. With V trimmed by 5 bases and J by 2 bases, 12 bases remained unmatched.